The T cell receptor beta chain described here comes from a study of cytomegalovirus exposure and HLA in healthy donors. General observations from the study: The authors listed 150 to 200 TCR beta chains as cytomegalovirus-associated. According to an earlier analysis, most TCR beta V segments yielded productive rearrangements about 87% or about 30% of the time.

Primers included in the PCR were 60 Vbeta and 13 Jbeta primers. The table came from immunoSEQ multiplex PCR; TCRdb's copy has only in-frame clones and leaves some out. This sample has around 230,000 clones, with around four fifths found just once. This CDR3 comprises 15 residues. Germline CDR1 and CDR2: KGHSH and LQKENI. Trimming removed 6 bases from V and 10 bases from J, with 19 bases in between. Concerning this clone itself: The antigen remains undetermined.

The chain links TRBV18 to TRBJ1-6; no reliable D call. Sequencing was performed on PBMCs. This receptor was identified in a boy younger than 18 in good health and CMV-seronegative. In DNA form, the CDR3 reads TGTGCCAGCTCCGAGACGGGGTCAGCTAACTCACCCCTCCACTTT. The encoded protein is CASSETGSANSPLHF.